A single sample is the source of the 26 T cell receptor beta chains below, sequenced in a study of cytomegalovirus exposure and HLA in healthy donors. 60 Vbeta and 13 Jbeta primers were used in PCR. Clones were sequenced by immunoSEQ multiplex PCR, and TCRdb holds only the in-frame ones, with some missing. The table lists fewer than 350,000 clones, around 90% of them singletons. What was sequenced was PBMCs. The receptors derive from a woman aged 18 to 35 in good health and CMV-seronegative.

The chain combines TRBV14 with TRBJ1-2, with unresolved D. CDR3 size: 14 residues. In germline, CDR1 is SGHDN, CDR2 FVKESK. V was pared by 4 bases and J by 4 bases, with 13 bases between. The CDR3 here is CASSPSGLGYGYTF. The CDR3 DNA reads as TGTGCCAGCAGCCCCTCAGGTTTGGGCTATGGCTACACCTTC. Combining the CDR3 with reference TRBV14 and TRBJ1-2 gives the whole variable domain EAGVTQFPSHSVIEKGQTVTLRCDPISGHDNLYWYRRVMGKEIKFLLHFVKESKQDESGMPNNRFLAERTGGTYSTLKVQPAELEDSGVYFCASSPSGLGYGYTFGSGTRLTVV.

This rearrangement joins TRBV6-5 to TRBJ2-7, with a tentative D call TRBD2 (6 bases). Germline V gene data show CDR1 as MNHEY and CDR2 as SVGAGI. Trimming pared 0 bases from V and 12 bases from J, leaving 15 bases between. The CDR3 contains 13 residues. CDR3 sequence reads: CASSYSESGDPYF. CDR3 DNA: TGTGCCAGCAGTTACTCTGAATCGGGGGACCCGTACTTC.

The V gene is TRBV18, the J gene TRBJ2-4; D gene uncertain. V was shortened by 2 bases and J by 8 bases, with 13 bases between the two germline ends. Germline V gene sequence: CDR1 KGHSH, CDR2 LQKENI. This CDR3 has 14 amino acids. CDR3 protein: CASSPTLNEDIQYF. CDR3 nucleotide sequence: TGTGCCAGCTCACCAACCCTTAACGAGGACATTCAGTACTTC. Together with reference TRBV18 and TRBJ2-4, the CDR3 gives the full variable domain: NAGVMQNPRHLVRRRGQEARLRCSPMKGHSHVYWYRQLPEEGLKFMVYLQKENIIDESGMPKERFSAEFPKEGPSILRIQQVVRGDSAAYFCASSPTLNEDIQYFGAGTRLSVL.

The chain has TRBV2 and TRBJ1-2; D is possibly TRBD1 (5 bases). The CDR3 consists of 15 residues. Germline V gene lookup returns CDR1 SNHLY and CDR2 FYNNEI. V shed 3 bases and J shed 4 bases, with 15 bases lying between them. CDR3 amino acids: CASSEDGRAPYGYTF. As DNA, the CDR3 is TGTGCCAGCAGTGAGGACGGCAGGGCACCCTATGGCTACACCTTC.

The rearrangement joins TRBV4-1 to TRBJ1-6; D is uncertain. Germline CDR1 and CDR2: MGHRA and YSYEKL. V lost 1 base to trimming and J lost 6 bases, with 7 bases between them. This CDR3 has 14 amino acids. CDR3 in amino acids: CASSQGRINSPLHF. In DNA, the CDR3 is TGCGCCAGCAGCCAAGGGAGGATTAATTCACCCCTCCACTTT.

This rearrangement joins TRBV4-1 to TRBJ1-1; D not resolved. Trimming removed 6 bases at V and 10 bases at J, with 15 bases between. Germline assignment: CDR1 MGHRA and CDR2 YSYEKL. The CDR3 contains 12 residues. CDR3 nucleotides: TGCGCCAGCAGTCCGTACGGAGGGTCAGCTTTCTTT. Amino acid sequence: CASSPYGGSAFF.

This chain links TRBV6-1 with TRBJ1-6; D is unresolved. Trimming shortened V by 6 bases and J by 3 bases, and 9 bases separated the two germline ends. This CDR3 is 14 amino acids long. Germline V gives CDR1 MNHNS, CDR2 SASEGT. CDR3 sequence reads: CASRPGNYNSPLHF. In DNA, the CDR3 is TGTGCCAGCAGACCGGGAAACTATAATTCACCCCTCCACTTT.

The CDR3 DNA sequence: TGTGCCAGCTCACCAGGCGCAGGGAGGGAGACCCAGTACTTC. Translating gives CASSPGAGRETQYF. The gene calls are TRBV18 and TRBJ2-5, with D perhaps TRBD2 (6 bases). Germline lookup yields CDR1 KGHSH and CDR2 LQKENI. The CDR3 sequence is 14 residues long. The V end lost 2 bases, the J end lost 5 bases, and 12 bases lay between the germline ends.

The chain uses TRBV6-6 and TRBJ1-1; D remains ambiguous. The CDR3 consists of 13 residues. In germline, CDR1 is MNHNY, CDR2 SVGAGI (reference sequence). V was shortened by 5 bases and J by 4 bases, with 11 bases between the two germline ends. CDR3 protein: CASSLEVPTEAFF. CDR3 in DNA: TGTGCCAGCAGTCTCGAGGTGCCCACTGAAGCTTTCTTT.

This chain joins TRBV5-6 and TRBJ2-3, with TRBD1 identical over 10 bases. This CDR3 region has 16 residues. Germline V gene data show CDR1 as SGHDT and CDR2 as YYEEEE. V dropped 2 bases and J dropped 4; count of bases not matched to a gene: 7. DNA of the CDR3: TGTGCCAGCAGCTTCATGACAGGGGGCAAGGCAGATACGCAGTATTTT. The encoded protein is CASSFMTGGKADTQYF.

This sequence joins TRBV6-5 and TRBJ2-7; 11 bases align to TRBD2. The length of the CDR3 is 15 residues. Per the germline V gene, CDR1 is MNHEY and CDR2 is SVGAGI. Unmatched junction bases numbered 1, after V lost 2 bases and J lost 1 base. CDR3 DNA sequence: TGTGCCAGCAGTTACGTAGCGGGGGGGTCCTACGAGCAGTACTTC. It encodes CASSYVAGGSYEQYF.

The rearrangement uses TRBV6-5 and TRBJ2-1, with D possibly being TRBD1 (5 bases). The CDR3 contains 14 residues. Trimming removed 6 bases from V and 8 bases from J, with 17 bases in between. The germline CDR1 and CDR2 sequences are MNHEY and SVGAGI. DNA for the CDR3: TGTGCCAGCAGCAGCCTAGGAGTAGGGGATGAGCAGTTCTTC. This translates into CASSSLGVGDEQFF.

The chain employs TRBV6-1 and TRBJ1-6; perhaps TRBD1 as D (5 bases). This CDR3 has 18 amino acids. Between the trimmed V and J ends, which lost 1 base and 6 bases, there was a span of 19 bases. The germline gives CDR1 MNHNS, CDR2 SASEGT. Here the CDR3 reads CASSEVPHRPGFNSPLHF. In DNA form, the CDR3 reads TGTGCCAGCAGTGAAGTTCCGCACAGGCCAGGGTTTAATTCACCCCTCCACTTT.

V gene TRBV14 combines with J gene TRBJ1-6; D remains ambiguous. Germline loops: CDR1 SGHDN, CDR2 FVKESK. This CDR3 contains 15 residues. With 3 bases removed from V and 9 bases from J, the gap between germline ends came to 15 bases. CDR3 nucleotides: TGTGCCAGCAGCCATCCGGGAAGTGGGATTTCACCCCTCCACTTT. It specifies CASSHPGSGISPLHF.

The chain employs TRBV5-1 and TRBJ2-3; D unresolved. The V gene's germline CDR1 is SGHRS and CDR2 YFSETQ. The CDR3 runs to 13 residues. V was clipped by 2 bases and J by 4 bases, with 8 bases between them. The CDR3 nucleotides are TGCGCCAGCAGCTTACAAGTTGCAGATACGCAGTATTTT. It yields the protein CASSLQVADTQYF. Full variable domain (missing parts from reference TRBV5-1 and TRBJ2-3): KAGVTQTPRYLIKTRGQQVTLSCSPISGHRSVSWYQQTPGQGLQFLFEYFSETQRNKGNFPGRFSGRQFSNSRSEMNVSTLELGDSALYLCASSLQVADTQYFGPGTRLTVL.

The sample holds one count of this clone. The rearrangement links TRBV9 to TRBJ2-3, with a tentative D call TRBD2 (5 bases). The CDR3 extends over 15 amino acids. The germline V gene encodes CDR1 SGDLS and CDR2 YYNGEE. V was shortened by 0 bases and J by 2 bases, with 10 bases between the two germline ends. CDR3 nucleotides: TGTGCCAGCAGCGTAGAAGGAGCGGCCACAGATACGCAGTATTTT. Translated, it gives CASSVEGAATDTQYF.

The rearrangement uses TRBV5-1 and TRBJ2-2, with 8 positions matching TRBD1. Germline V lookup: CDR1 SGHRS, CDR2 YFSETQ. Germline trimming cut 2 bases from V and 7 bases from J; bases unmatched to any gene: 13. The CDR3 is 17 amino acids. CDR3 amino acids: CASSLVPGDRPIGELFF. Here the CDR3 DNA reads TGCGCCAGCAGCTTAGTCCCGGGGGACAGGCCGATCGGGGAGCTGTTTTTT. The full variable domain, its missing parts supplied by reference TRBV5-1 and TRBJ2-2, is KAGVTQTPRYLIKTRGQQVTLSCSPISGHRSVSWYQQTPGQGLQFLFEYFSETQRNKGNFPGRFSGRQFSNSRSEMNVSTLELGDSALYLCASSLVPGDRPIGELFFGEGSRLTVL.

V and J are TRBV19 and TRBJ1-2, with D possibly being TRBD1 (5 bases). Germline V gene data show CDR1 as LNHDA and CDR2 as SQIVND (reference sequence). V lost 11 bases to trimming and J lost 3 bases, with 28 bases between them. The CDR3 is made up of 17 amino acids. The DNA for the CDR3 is TGTGCCTCCAAAATGGACCTGGCCCCCTGGGGCGACTATGGCTACACCTTC. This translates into CASKMDLAPWGDYGYTF.

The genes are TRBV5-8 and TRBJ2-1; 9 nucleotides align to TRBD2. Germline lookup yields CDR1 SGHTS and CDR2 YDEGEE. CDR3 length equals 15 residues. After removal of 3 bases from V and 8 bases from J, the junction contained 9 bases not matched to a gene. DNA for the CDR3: TGTGCCAGCAGCTCGACTAGCGGTGGAGGGCATGAGCAGTTCTTC. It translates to CASSSTSGGGHEQFF. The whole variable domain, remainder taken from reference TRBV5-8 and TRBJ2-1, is EAGVTQSPTHLIKTRGQQATLRCSPISGHTSVYWYQQALGLGLQFLLWYDEGEERNRGNFPPRFSGRQFPNYSSELNVNALELEDSALYLCASSSTSGGGHEQFFGPGTRLTVL.

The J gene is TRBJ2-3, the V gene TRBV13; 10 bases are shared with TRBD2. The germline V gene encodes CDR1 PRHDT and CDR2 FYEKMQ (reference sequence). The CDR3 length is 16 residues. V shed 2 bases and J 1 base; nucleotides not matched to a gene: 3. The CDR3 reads CASSLTLAGGTDTQYF. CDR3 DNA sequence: TGTGCCAGCAGCTTAACCCTAGCGGGGGGCACAGATACGCAGTATTTT.

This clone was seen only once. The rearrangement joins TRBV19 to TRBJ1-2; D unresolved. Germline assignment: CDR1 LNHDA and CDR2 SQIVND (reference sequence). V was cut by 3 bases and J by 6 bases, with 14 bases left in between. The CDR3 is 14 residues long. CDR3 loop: CASSIQPGSHGYTF. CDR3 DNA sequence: TGTGCCAGTAGTATCCAGCCAGGATCCCATGGCTACACCTTC.

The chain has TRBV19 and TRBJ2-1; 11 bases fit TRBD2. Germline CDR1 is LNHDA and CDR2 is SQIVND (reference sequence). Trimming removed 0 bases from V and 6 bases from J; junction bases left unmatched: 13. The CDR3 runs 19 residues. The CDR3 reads CASSIDRRGSGGAINEQFF. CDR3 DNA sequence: TGTGCCAGTAGTATAGATCGCCGGGGTAGCGGGGGGGCAATCAATGAGCAGTTCTTC.

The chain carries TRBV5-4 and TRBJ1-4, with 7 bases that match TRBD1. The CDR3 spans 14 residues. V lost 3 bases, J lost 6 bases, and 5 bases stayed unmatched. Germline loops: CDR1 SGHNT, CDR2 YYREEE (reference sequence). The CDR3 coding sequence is TGTGCCAGCAGCTCCACAGGGGATTATGAAAAACTGTTTTTT. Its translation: CASSSTGDYEKLFF.

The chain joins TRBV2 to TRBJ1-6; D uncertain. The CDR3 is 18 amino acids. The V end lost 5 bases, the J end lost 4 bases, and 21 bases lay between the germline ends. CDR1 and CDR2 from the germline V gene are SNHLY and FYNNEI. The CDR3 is CASSLRGGQHLYNSPLHF. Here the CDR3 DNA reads TGTGCCAGCAGTCTCCGGGGAGGGCAGCACTTATATAATTCACCCCTCCACTTT.

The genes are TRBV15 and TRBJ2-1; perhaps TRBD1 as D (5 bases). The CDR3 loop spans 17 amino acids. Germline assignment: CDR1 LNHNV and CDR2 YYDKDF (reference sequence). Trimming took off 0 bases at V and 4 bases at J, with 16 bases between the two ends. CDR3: CATSRDQLGVTYNEQFF. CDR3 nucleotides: TGTGCCACCAGCAGAGATCAGCTAGGGGTGACTTACAATGAGCAGTTCTTC. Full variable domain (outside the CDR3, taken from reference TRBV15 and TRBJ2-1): DAMVIQNPRYQVTQFGKPVTLSCSQTLNHNVMYWYQQKSSQAPKLLFHYYDKDFNNEADTPDNFQSRRPNTSFCFLDIRSPGLGDTAMYLCATSRDQLGVTYNEQFFGPGTRLTVL.

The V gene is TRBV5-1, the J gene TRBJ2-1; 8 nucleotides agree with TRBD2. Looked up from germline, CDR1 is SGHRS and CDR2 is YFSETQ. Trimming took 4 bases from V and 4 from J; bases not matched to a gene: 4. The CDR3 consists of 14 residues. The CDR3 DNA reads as TGCGCCAGCAGCAGCGGGACTAGATACAATGAGCAGTTCTTC. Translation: CASSSGTRYNEQFF.